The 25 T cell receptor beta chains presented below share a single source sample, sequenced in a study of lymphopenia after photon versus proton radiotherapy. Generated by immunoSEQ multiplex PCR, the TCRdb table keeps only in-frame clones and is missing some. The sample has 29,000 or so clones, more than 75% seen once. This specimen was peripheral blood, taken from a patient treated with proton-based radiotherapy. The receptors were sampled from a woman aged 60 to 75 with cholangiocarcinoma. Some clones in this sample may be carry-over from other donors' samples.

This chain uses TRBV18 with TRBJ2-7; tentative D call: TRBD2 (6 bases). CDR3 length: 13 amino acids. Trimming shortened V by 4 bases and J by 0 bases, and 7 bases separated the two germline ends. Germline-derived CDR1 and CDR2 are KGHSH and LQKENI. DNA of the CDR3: TGTGCCAGCTCACGGGACTTCTCCTACGAGCAGTACTTC. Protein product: CASSRDFSYEQYF.

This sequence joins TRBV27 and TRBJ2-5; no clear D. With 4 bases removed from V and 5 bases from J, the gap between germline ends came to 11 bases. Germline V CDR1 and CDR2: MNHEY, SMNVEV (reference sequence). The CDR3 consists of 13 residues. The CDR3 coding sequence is TGTGCCAGCAGTTGGGCTTTGGGGGAGACCCAGTACTTC. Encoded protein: CASSWALGETQYF.

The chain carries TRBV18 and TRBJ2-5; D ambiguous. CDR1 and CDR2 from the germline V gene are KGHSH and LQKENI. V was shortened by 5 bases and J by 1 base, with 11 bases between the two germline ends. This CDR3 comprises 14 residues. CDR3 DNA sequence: TGTGCCAGCTCATCCACAGCTAGCCAAGAGACCCAGTACTTC. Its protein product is CASSSTASQETQYF.

This CDR3 reads CAASAGIEQFF. As DNA, the CDR3 is TGTGCCGCTTCCGCGGGAATTGAGCAGTTCTTC. V is TRBV2 and J is TRBJ2-1; a possible D gene is TRBD2 (6 bases). The CDR3 is made up of 11 amino acids. In germline, CDR1 is SNHLY, CDR2 FYNNEI. V lost 11 bases to trimming and J lost 9 bases, with 14 bases between them.

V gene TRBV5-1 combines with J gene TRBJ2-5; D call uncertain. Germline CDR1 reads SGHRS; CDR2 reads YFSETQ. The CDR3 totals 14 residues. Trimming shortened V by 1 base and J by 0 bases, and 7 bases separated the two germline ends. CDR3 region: CASSLSGNQETQYF. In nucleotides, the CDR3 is TGCGCCAGCAGCTTGTCAGGAAACCAAGAGACCCAGTACTTC.

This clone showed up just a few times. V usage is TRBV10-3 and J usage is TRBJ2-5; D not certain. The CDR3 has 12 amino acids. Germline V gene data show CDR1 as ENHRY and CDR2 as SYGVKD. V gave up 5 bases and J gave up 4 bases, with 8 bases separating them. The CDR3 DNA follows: TGTGCCATCAGTCAAAAAGGAGAGACCCAGTACTTC. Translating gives CAISQKGETQYF.

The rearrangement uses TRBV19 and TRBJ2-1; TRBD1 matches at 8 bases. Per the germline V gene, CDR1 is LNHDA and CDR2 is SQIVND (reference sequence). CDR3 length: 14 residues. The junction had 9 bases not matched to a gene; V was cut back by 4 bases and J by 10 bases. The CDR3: CASSTGGGFLEQFF. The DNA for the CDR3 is TGTGCCAGTAGTACAGGGGGCGGGTTTCTGGAGCAGTTCTTC.

Here the CDR3 DNA reads TGTGCCAGCAGCTTAACGTCGGGGGCCCAACAGTACTTC. Amino acid sequence: CASSLTSGAQQYF. The rearrangement links TRBV7-6 to TRBJ2-7; the D gene could be TRBD1 or TRBD2 (6 bases each). The germline V gene has CDR1 SGHVS and CDR2 FNYEAQ. This CDR3 region has 13 residues. V shed 2 bases and J shed 10 bases, with 15 bases lying between them. The variable domain in full, with the rest retrieved from reference TRBV7-6 and TRBJ2-7, is GAGVSQSPRYKVTKRGQDVALRCDPISGHVSLYWYRQALGQGPEFLTYFNYEAQQDKSGLPNDRFSAERPEGSISTLTIQRTEQRDSAMYRCASSLTSGAQQYFGPGTRLTVT.

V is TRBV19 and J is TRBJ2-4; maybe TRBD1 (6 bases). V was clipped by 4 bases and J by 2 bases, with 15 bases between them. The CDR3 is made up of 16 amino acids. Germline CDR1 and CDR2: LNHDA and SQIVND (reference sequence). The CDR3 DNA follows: TGTGCCAGTAGTAGCACAGGGTTCCCACCCAAAAACATTCAGTACTTC. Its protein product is CASSSTGFPPKNIQYF.

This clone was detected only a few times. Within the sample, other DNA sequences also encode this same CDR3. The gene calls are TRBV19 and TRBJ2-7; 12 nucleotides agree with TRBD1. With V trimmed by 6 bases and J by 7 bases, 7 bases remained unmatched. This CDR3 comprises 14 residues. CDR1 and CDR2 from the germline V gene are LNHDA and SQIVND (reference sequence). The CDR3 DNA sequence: TGTGCCAGTAGCCCGGGACAGGGGGCGAGGGAGCAGTACTTC. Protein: CASSPGQGAREQYF.

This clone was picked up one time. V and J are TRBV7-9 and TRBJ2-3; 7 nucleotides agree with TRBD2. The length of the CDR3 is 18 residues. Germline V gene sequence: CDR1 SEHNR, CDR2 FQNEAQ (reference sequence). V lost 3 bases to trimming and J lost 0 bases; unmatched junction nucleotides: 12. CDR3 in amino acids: CASSFPFGRISSTDTQYF. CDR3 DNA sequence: TGTGCCAGCAGCTTCCCGTTCGGGAGGATTAGTAGCACAGATACGCAGTATTTT.

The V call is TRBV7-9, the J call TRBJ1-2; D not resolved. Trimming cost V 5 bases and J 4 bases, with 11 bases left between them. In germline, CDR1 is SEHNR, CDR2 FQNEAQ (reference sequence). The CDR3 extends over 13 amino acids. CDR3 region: CASSHGGSYGYTF. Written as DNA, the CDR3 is TGTGCCAGCAGCCACGGTGGCAGCTATGGCTACACCTTC.

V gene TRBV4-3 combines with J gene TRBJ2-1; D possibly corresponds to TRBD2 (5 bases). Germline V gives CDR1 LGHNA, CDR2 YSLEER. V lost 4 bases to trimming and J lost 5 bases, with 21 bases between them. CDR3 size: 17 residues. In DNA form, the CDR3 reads TGCGCCAGCAGCCCCACCTGGGAGACTTTAACCCACAATGAGCAGTTCTTC. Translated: CASSPTWETLTHNEQFF.

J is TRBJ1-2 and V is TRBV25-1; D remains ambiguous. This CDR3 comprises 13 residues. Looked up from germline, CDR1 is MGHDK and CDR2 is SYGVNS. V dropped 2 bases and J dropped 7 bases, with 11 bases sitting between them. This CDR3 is CASSEKWRAGYTF. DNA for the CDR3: TGTGCCAGCAGTGAAAAATGGAGGGCTGGCTACACCTTC.

The CDR3 sequence is CSVEGDTEAFF. The CDR3 DNA sequence: TGCAGCGTTGAGGGGGACACTGAAGCTTTCTTT. The chain employs TRBV29-1 and TRBJ1-1; tentative D call: TRBD1 (5 bases). Germline V lookup: CDR1 SQVTM, CDR2 ANQGSEA. The ends were cut back, 3 bases at V and 3 bases at J, with 5 bases in the middle. The CDR3 contains 11 residues.

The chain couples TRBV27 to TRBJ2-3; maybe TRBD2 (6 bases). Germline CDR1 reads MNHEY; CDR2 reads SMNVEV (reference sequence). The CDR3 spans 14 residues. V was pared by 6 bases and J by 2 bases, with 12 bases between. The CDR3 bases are TGTGCCAGCAGGCCGGGACTCCACACAGATACGCAGTATTTT. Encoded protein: CASRPGLHTDTQYF.

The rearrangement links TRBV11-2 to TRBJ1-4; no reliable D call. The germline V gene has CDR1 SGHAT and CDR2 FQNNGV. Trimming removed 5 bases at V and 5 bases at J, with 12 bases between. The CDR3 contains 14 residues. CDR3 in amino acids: CASSPVLKNEKLFF. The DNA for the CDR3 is TGTGCCAGCAGCCCGGTCCTGAAAAATGAAAAACTGTTTTTT. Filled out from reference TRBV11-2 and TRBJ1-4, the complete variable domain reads EAGVAQSPRYKIIEKRQSVAFWCNPISGHATLYWYQQILGQGPKLLIQFQNNGVVDDSQLPKDRFSAERLKGVDSTLKIQPAKLEDSAVYLCASSPVLKNEKLFFGSGTQLSVL.

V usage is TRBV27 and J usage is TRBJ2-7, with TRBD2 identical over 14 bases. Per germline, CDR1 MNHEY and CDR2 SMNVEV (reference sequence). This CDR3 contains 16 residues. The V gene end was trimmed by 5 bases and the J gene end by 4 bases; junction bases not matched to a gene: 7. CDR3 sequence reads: CASSKGLAGAGYEQYF. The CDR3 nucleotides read TGTGCCAGCAGTAAGGGACTAGCGGGAGCTGGGTACGAGCAGTACTTC.

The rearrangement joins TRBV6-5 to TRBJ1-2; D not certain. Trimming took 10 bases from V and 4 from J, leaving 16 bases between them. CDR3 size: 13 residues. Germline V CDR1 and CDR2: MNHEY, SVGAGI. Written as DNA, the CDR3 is TGTGCCACCCGATCAACGGACCTCTATGGCTACACCTTC. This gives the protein CATRSTDLYGYTF.

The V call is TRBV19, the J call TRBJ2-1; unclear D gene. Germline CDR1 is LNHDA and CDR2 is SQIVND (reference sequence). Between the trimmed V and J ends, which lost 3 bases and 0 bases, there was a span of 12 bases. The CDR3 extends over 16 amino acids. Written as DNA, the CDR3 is TGTGCCAGTAGTATCCTTTACGCGAGCTCCTACAATGAGCAGTTCTTC. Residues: CASSILYASSYNEQFF.

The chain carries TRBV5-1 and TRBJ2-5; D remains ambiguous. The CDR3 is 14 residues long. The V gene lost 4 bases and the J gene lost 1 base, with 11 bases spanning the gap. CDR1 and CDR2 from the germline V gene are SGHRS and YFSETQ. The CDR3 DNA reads TGCGCCAGCAGCCCGGACGCGTCCCAAGAGACCCAGTACTTC. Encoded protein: CASSPDASQETQYF.

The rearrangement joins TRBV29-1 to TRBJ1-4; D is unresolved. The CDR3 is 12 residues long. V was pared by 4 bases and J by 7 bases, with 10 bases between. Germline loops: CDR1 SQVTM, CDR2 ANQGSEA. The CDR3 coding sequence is TGCAGCGTTGGCAGGCCCGGTGAAAAACTGTTTTTT. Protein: CSVGRPGEKLFF.

The CDR3 is CASSFPGRETQYF. The CDR3 DNA sequence: TGTGCCAGCAGCTTCCCAGGCCGGGAGACCCAGTACTTC. J is TRBJ2-5 and V is TRBV5-4; D is undetermined. Germline V lookup: CDR1 SGHNT, CDR2 YYREEE (reference sequence). V lost 2 bases and J 5 bases, leaving 10 bases between the germline ends. This CDR3 contains 13 residues. Full variable domain (missing parts from reference TRBV5-4 and TRBJ2-5): ETGVTQSPTHLIKTRGQQVTLRCSSQSGHNTVSWYQQALGQGPQFIFQYYREEENGRGNFPPRFSGLQFPNYSSELNVNALELDDSALYLCASSFPGRETQYFGPGTRLLVL.

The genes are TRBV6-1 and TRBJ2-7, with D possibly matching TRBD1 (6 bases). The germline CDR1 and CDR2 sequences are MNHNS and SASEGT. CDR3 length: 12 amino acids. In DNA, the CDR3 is TGTGTCGCCGGGACACACACCTACGAGCAGTACTTC. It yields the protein CVAGTHTYEQYF.

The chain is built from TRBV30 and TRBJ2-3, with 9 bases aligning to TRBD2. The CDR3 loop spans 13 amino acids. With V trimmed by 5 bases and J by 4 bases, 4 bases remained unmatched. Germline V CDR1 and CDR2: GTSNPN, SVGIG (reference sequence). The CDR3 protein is CAWEAGGADTQYF. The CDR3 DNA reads TGTGCCTGGGAGGCGGGGGGGGCAGATACGCAGTATTTT. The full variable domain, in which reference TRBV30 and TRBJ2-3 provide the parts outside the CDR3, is SQTIHQWPATLVQPVGSPLSLECTVEGTSNPNLYWYRQAAGRGLQLLFYSVGIGQISSEVPQNLSASRPQDRQFILSSKKLLLSDSGFYLCAWEAGGADTQYFGPGTRLTVL.